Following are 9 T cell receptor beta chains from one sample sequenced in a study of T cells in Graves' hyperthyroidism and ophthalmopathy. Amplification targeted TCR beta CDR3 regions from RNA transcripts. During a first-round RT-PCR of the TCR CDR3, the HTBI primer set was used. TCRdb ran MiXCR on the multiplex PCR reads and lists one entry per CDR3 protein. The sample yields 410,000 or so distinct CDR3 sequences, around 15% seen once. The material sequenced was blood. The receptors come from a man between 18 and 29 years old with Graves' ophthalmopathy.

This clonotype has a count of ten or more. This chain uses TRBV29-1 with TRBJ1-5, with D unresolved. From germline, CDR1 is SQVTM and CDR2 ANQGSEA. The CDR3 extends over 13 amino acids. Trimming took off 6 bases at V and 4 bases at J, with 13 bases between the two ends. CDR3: CSVVAGLNQPQHF. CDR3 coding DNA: TGCAGCGTAGTCGCAGGACTTAATCAGCCCCAGCATTTT. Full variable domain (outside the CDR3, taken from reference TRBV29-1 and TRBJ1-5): SAVISQKPSRDICQRGTSLTIQCQVDSQVTMMFWYRQQPGQSLTLIATANQGSEATYESGFVIDKFPISRPNLTFSTLTVSNMSPEDSSIYLCSVVAGLNQPQHFGDGTRLSIL.

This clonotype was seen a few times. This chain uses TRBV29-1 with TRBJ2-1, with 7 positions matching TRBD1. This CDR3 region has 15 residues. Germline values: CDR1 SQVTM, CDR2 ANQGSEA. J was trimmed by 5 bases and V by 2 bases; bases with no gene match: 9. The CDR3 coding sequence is TGCAGCGTTGAACCGACAGGGCGCCTAAACAATGAGCAGTTCTTC. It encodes CSVEPTGRLNNEQFF.

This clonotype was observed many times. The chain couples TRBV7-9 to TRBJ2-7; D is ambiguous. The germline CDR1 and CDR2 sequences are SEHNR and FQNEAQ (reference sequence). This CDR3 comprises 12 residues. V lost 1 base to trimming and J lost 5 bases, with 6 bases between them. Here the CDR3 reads CASSLVPHEQYF. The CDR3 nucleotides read TGTGCCAGCAGCTTAGTCCCCCACGAGCAGTACTTC.

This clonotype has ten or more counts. Written as DNA, the CDR3 is TGTGCCAGCAAGGGACAGGGAACAGATACGCAGTATTTT. Amino acid sequence: CASKGQGTDTQYF. The J gene is TRBJ2-3, the V gene TRBV2, with TRBD1 identical over 9 bases. Germline loops: CDR1 SNHLY, CDR2 FYNNEI. J was trimmed by 3 bases and V by 7 bases; bases with no gene match: 2. This CDR3 region has 13 residues.

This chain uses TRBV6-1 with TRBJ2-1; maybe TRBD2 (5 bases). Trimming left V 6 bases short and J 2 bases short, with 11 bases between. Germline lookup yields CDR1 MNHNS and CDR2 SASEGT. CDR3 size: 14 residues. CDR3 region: CASSRGPPYNEQFF. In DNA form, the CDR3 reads TGTGCCAGCAGCCGAGGGCCCCCCTACAATGAGCAGTTCTTC.

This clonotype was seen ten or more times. CDR3 loop: CAISRGTYEQYF. CDR3 DNA: TGTGCCATCAGTAGGGGTACCTACGAGCAGTACTTC. The genes are TRBV7-2 and TRBJ2-7, with D possibly matching TRBD1 (5 bases). V was cut by 10 bases and J by 2 bases, with 12 bases left in between. CDR1 SGHTA and CDR2 FQGNSA come from the germline V gene. This CDR3 spans 12 amino acids.

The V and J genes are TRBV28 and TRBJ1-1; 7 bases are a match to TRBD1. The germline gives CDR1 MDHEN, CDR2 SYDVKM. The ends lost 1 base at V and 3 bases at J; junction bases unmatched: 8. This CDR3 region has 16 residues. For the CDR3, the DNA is TGTGCCAGCAGTTTATCAGCAGGGGGTGTACACACTGAAGCTTTCTTT. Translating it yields CASSLSAGGVHTEAFF.

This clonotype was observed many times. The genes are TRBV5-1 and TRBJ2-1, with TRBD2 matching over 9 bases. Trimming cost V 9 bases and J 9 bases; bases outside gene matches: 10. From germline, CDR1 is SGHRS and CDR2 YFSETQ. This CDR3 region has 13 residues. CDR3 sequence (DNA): TGCGCCACCAGGGGACTAGCTTTCTTTGAGCAGTTCTTC. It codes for CATRGLAFFEQFF.

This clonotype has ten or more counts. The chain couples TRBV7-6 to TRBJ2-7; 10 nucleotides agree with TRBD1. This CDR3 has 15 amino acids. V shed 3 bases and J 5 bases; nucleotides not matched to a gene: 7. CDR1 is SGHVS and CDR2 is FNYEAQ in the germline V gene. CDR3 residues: CASSFPGTGAHEQYF. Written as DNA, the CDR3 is TGTGCCAGCAGCTTTCCCGGGACAGGGGCTCACGAGCAGTACTTC.